This record covers a single T cell receptor beta chain. These data belong to a study of Ad26.COV2.S vaccination and SARS-CoV-2 variants. Only in-frame clones appear in the TCRdb table, and some are missing; sequencing was by immunoSEQ multiplex PCR. The sample has some 480,000 clones; around nine tenths are singletons. Treatment in this sample: around 19 received Ad26.COV2.S at low or high dose, single or two shots; about 5 received placebo; per-sample allocation not given. The study sampled participants on day 63 after the first vaccine or placebo injection. Immunization relied on an Ad26 vector, which expressed Wuhan-strain SARS-CoV-2 spike. Specimen: peripheral blood, collected in a trial of Ad26.COV2.S vaccine versus placebo. The clonotype originates from a person between 18 and 65 years old who received the Ad26.COV2.S COVID-19 vaccine or a placebo.

CDR3 amino acids: CASSSVPLYNEQFF. Written as DNA, the CDR3 is TGTGCCAGCAGTTCCGTCCCGCTTTACAATGAGCAGTTCTTC. The V and J genes are TRBV11-2 and TRBJ2-1, with D hard to call. V lost 6 bases and J 4 bases, leaving 13 bases between the germline ends. The germline CDR1 and CDR2 sequences are SGHAT and FQNNGV. The CDR3 runs 14 residues.